The 9 T cell receptor beta chains below come from one sample, sequenced in a study of shared clonotypes between healthy human individuals. Profiling relied on immunoSEQ multiplex PCR, and the TCRdb table lists in-frame clones only, not all of them. The data hold around 750,000 clones, with under 80% observed a single time. The specimen was memory CD4+ T cells sorted from blood. The subset denotes: CD45RA-negative fraction. The source is a woman in her twenties or thirties in good health.

The chain carries TRBV6-1 and TRBJ2-1; D possibly corresponds to TRBD2 (6 bases). The V end lost 0 bases, the J end lost 8 bases, and 20 bases lay between the germline ends. Germline V lookup: CDR1 MNHNS, CDR2 SASEGT. The CDR3 contains 17 residues. CDR3 DNA: TGTGCCAGCAGTGAAGCACTGGGGACTCACCGCGCAGATGAGCAGTTCTTC. Amino acid sequence: CASSEALGTHRADEQFF.

On this clone: In the same sample, other DNA sequences code for this CDR3. The chain links TRBV7-8 to TRBJ1-4; no clear D. The CDR3 is 15 residues long. Looked up from germline, CDR1 is SGHVS and CDR2 is FQNEAQ. V was trimmed by 2 bases and J by 0 bases, leaving 7 bases between them. CDR3 coding DNA: TGTGCCAGCAGCTTAAAGCGGGCAACTAATGAAAAACTGTTTTTT. This encodes CASSLKRATNEKLFF.

The V call is TRBV15, the J call TRBJ2-3; D call uncertain. With 5 bases removed from V and 1 base from J, the gap between germline ends came to 1 base. This CDR3 region has 11 residues. The germline CDR1 and CDR2 sequences are LNHNV and YYDKDF (reference sequence). CDR3 in amino acids: CATSGTDTQYF. The DNA for the CDR3 is TGTGCCACCAGCGGCACAGATACGCAGTATTTT.

V is TRBV27 and J is TRBJ2-7; the match to TRBD2 covers 8 bases. The ends lost 7 bases at V and 3 bases at J; junction bases unmatched: 8. This CDR3 has 14 amino acids. From germline, CDR1 is MNHEY and CDR2 SMNVEV (reference sequence). The CDR3 region is CASTRTSRFYEQYF. The CDR3 region has the DNA TGTGCCAGCACCCGGACTAGCCGTTTCTACGAGCAGTACTTC.

The V gene is TRBV7-2, the J gene TRBJ1-4; possibly TRBD1 for D (5 bases). The CDR3 is made up of 14 amino acids. The V and J ends lost 5 bases and 6 bases respectively, with 13 bases between them. CDR1 SGHTA and CDR2 FQGNSA come from the germline V gene. The CDR3 loop is CASSPFLGDEKLFF. In DNA form, the CDR3 reads TGTGCCAGCAGCCCTTTCCTGGGGGATGAAAAACTGTTTTTT.

The chain couples TRBV7-3 to TRBJ2-6, with D perhaps matching TRBD1 (5 bases). Trimming took 5 bases from V and 4 from J, leaving 15 bases between them. This CDR3 comprises 16 residues. The germline V gene encodes CDR1 SGHTA and CDR2 FQGTGA. This CDR3 is CASSPFQGSGANVLTF. Here the CDR3 DNA reads TGTGCCAGCAGCCCATTCCAGGGATCGGGGGCCAACGTCCTGACTTTC. Full variable domain (rest looked up from reference TRBV7-3 and TRBJ2-6): GAGVSQTPSNKVTEKGKYVELRCDPISGHTALYWYRQSLGQGPEFLIYFQGTGAADDSGLPNDRFFAVRPEGSVSTLKIQRTERGDSAVYLCASSPFQGSGANVLTFGAGSRLTVL.

This clone was observed once. The gene calls are TRBV30 and TRBJ1-2; 8 bases match TRBD1. With 2 bases clipped from V and 7 bases from J, the junction kept 6 bases outside the gene matches. The CDR3 is made up of 13 amino acids. Per germline, CDR1 GTSNPN and CDR2 SVGIG (reference sequence). In DNA form, the CDR3 reads TGTGCCTGGAGTAGCCAGGGGGCGGGTGGCTACACCTTC. Its protein is CAWSSQGAGGYTF.

The V call is TRBV7-8, the J call TRBJ1-2; possibly TRBD1 for D (6 bases). Germline V gene data show CDR1 as SGHVS and CDR2 as FQNEAQ. This CDR3 comprises 15 residues. V gave up 4 bases and J gave up 5 bases, with 17 bases separating them. The CDR3 reads CASSSGQPGWYGYTF. The CDR3 nucleotides read TGTGCCAGCAGCTCAGGACAGCCCGGGTGGTATGGCTACACCTTC.

Remarks on this clone: The same CDR3 is also encoded by other DNA sequences in this sample. This rearrangement joins TRBV28 to TRBJ1-5, with D maybe TRBD1 (5 bases). The V end was cut by 2 bases, the J end by 0 bases, with 8 bases between. This CDR3 is 15 amino acids long. CDR1 is MDHEN and CDR2 is SYDVKM in the germline V gene. The CDR3 DNA sequence: TGTGCCAGCAGTTTAGGGGGGAATAGCAATCAGCCCCAGCATTTT. It codes for CASSLGGNSNQPQHF.